This note documents a single T cell receptor beta chain sequence. Antigen specificity is unknown. TCRdb keeps only in-frame clones here, not all; method: immunoSEQ multiplex PCR. The sample records tens of thousands of clones, roughly two thirds being singletons. V shed 8 bases and J shed 1 base, with 11 bases lying between them. CDR3 length: 13 residues. The germline gives CDR1 SEHNR, CDR2 FQNEAQ (reference sequence). The source of the sample is a study of vaccination effects on CD4 cells after COVID-19. Whole-study context: The participants, recipients of two vaccine doses, got either BNT162b2 or mRNA-1273.

Following 10 days of culture, CD4+ T cells were isolated. On day 3 and again on day 7, half the medium was replaced with IL-2 medium. The source material was CD4+ T cells from PBMCs cultured without peptide, sampled before COVID-19 vaccination. The clonotype originates from a human donor who received a COVID-19 vaccine. This chain uses TRBV7-9 with TRBJ1-1; D possibly corresponds to TRBD1 (5 bases). This chain's CDR3 is CASWGRGNTEAFF. CDR3 sequence (DNA): TGTGCCAGCTGGGGACGGGGGAACACTGAAGCTTTCTTT.